This TCR beta chain was identified during a study of OX40 agonist ivuxolimab in advanced cancers. Study-wide context: Dose-escalation patients' cancers were hepatocellular carcinoma, melanoma, renal cell or head and neck cancer. Under the entry rules, prior anti-PD-1, anti-PD-L1 or anti-CTLA-4 therapy was allowed, and approximately 40% had some.

In the case of this clone: Its antigen is not known.

The CDR3 extends over 14 amino acids. CDR1 is SGHTA and CDR2 is FQGNSA in the germline V gene. The V and J ends lost 5 bases and 5 bases respectively, with 15 bases between them. Findings of the study overall: CD8+ T cells were the subset that, on average, had more expanded clones than CD4+.

Assay used: immunoSEQ multiplex PCR; TCRdb lists only in-frame clones, some missing. The repertoire has 55,000 to 65,000 clones, approximately 86% of them found once; the top ten carry about 0.6%. The chain couples TRBV7-2 to TRBJ2-5, with D hard to call. Sequenced here: CD4+ or CD8+ T cells sorted from blood, sampled in a trial of the OX40 agonist ivuxolimab. The receptor comes from an adult with an advanced solid tumor such as melanoma, head and neck, liver or kidney cancer. CDR3 sequence: CASSPSSSWETQYF. DNA of the CDR3: TGTGCCAGCAGCCCGAGTTCAAGTTGGGAGACCCAGTACTTC.